This TCR beta chain was sequenced in a study of cytomegalovirus exposure and HLA in healthy donors. Study-wide findings and caveats: The majority of TCR sequences were rare, yet some public TCRs appeared in many donors. Among donors in an Asian-associated ancestry cluster, a later analysis reportedly found fewer N-insertions than the roughly 730-donor mean.

Germline assignment: CDR1 SNHLY and CDR2 FYNNEI. V gave up 1 base and J gave up 4 bases, with 8 bases separating them. This CDR3 contains 14 residues. The PCR was carried out with 60 Vbeta primers and 13 Jbeta primers. The protocol was immunoSEQ multiplex PCR, while the TCRdb copy is restricted to in-frame clones and leaves out a portion. The sample contains about 160,000 clones, 79% of which appear only once. As to this clone: Its specificity is not known.

The chain uses TRBV2 and TRBJ2-4, with D tentatively TRBD1 (5 bases). The material sequenced was PBMCs. This receptor was taken from a man in his forties in good health and CMV-seronegative. CDR3: CASSEGPGKNIQYF. CDR3 coding DNA: TGTGCCAGCAGTGAAGGTCCAGGGAAAAACATTCAGTACTTC.